This TCR beta chain was recorded in a study of T cells in Graves' hyperthyroidism and ophthalmopathy. Overall study results and limits: Ophthalmopathy stood apart from stable hyperthyroidism in a 13 V-J model.

A NOSPECS grade of at least 4, a Clinical Activity Score of at least 3 and duration under 3 months were recorded in ophthalmopathy patients. Diagnostic assessment was based on clinical symptoms, serum thyroxine and TRAb, thyroid ultrasound and orbital computed tomography. Germline lookup yields CDR1 MNHEY and CDR2 SMNVEV (reference sequence). The CDR3 has 14 amino acids. The V end lost 6 bases, the J end lost 2 bases, and 12 bases lay between the germline ends. About this clonotype itself: Antigen specificity is unknown.

TCR beta CDR3 region amplification was performed from RNA transcripts. Researchers ran a first-round RT-PCR on the TCR CDR3 using the HTBI primer set. In TCRdb, the multiplex PCR reads were re-called with MiXCR into one record per CDR3 protein. The sample consists of about 500,000 distinct CDR3 sequences, more than 15% of them appearing once. V is TRBV27 and J is TRBJ2-3; TRBD2 is a possible D gene (6 bases). The TCR originated in a woman in her twenties or thirties with Graves' ophthalmopathy. The sequenced sample consisted of blood. The CDR3, as DNA: TGTGCCAGCAGAACGGGAGTGACCACAGATACGCAGTATTTT. It translates to CASRTGVTTDTQYF.